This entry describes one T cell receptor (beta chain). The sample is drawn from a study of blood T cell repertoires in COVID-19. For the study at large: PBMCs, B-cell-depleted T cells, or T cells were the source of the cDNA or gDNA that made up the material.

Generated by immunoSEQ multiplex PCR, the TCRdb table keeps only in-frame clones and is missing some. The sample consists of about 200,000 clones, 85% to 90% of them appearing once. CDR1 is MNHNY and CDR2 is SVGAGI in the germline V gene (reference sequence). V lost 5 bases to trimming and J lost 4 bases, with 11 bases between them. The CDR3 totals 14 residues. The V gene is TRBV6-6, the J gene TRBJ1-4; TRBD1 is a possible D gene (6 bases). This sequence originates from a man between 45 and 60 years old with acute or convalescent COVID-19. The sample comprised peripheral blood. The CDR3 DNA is TGTGCCAGCAGTAAAAGACAGGATAATGAAAAACTGTTTTTT. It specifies CASSKRQDNEKLFF.